Reported below is one TCR beta chain. Its antigen is still unknown. When replicate PCRs were run on sorted subsets, they used approximately 0.2 ug DNA, roughly 30,000 T cell genomes. Sequencing was performed with immunoSEQ multiplex PCR; in TCRdb, only in-frame clones are kept and a portion is missing. This table holds about 590,000 clones, just under 97% found once. The data were obtained in a study of shared clonotypes between healthy human individuals. About the research overall: Each donor's CD8 memory used one plate, CD8 naive two, each CD4 subset three.

The naive CD8 population came from CD45RO-negative cells selected for CCR7, without terminally differentiated effector memory CD45RA+ cells. Study-wide findings and caveats: Clonotypes shared by all four sorted-subset donors had higher generation probabilities than non-shared clonotypes.

Deletions cut 5 bases from V and 0 bases from J, with 23 bases between. Germline CDR1 is SGHVS and CDR2 is FQNEAQ. The CDR3 extends over 19 amino acids. The chain uses TRBV7-8 and TRBJ2-1; perhaps TRBD2 as D (5 bases). The sequence derives from a woman aged 25 to 39 in good health. Sequenced: naive CD8+ T cells sorted from blood. The CDR3 region is CASSPYAPQDFSSYNEQFF. The CDR3 coding sequence is TGTGCCAGCAGCCCTTATGCCCCTCAGGACTTCAGCTCCTACAATGAGCAGTTCTTC.